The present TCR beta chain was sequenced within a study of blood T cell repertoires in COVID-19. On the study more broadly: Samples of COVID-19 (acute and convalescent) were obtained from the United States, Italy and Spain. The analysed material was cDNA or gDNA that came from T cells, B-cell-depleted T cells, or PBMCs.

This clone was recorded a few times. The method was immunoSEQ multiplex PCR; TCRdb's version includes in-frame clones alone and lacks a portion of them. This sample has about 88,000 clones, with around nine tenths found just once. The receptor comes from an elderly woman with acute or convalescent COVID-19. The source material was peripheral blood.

The CDR3 sequence: CAISPGSYTGELFF. CDR3 in DNA: TGTGCCATCAGTCCCGGGTCTTACACCGGGGAGCTGTTTTTT. The V call is TRBV10-3, the J call TRBJ2-2; D remains unclear. V lost 5 bases to trimming and J lost 3 bases, with 10 bases between them. Germline values: CDR1 ENHRY, CDR2 SYGVKD. The length of the CDR3 is 14 residues.